This T cell receptor (beta chain) was documented in a study of T-cell reconstitution after alpha-beta-depleted transplantation in children. As it was prepared, the TCRbeta library received unique molecular identifiers. TCRdb itself ran the PCR reads through MiXCR, one entry per CDR3 protein. Here the sample spans 150,000 to 200,000 distinct CDR3 sequences, just under 6.5% being singletons. Findings of the study overall: Reports say that about two months after transplant, the alpha-beta T cells came out of several hundred graft clones that had expanded.

In germline, CDR1 is MDHEN, CDR2 SYDVKM. This CDR3 is built from 14 residues. V gave up 4 bases and J gave up 1 base, with 11 bases separating them. This clonotype was seen ten or more times. What it recognizes is unknown. The sequenced sample was PBMCs, obtained before TCRalphabeta/CD19-depleted stem cell transplant. The chain employs TRBV28 and TRBJ2-7; maybe TRBD2 (6 bases). The sequence was obtained from a girl in the first two years of life with combined immunodeficiency, due to receive a stem cell transplant. The CDR3 DNA reads as TGTGCCAGCAGTTCGTGGGGAGGATCCTACGAGCAGTACTTC. Its protein product is CASSSWGGSYEQYF.